The clone carrying this T cell receptor beta chain was picked up many times. Amplified TCR beta CDR3 regions derived from RNA transcripts. First-round RT-PCR of the TCR CDR3 relied on the HTBI primer set. TCRdb reprocessed the multiplex PCR reads via MiXCR and lists one record per CDR3 protein. Among 500,000 to 750,000 distinct CDR3 sequences listed, approximately 14% were seen once. These data are taken from a study of T cells in Graves' hyperthyroidism and ophthalmopathy. CDR3 size: 14 residues. Trimming removed 5 bases at V and 2 bases at J, with 13 bases between. The source is a young woman with Graves' ophthalmopathy. This rearrangement joins TRBV12-3 or TRBV12-4 to TRBJ2-7, with unresolved D. Sequenced material: blood. The CDR3 protein is CASSRVSPTYEQYF. DNA of the CDR3: TGTGCCAGCAGTCGCGTGAGTCCTACCTACGAGCAGTACTTC.